Here is one T cell receptor (beta chain) with its context. TCRdb reprocessed the reads via MiXCR and lists one record per CDR3 protein. The sample shows approximately 90,000 distinct CDR3 sequences, roughly a third of them seen only once. The data are from a study of type 1 regulatory T cells. About the study: T-allo10 is an in vitro-generated, Tr1-enriched CD4 T cell product specific for alloantigen.

Trimming removed 1 base from V and 9 bases from J, with 8 bases in between. From germline, CDR1 is SGHDT and CDR2 YYEEEE. CDR3 length equals 12 residues. The sample was CD4+ T cells, either the whole sample or a sorted fraction (not recorded which). This receptor was taken from a human donor in good health. The chain employs TRBV5-6 and TRBJ2-1, with D uncertain. CDR3 residues: CASSLPLSEQFF. The CDR3 nucleotides are TGTGCCAGCAGCTTGCCCCTCAGTGAGCAGTTCTTC. Using reference TRBV5-6 and TRBJ2-1 for the parts outside the CDR3, the full variable domain is DAGVTQSPTHLIKTRGQQVTLRCSPKSGHDTVSWYQQALGQGPQFIFQYYEEEERQRGNFPDRFSGHQFPNYSSELNVNALLLGDSALYLCASSLPLSEQFFGPGTRLTVL.